Presented here are 8 T cell receptor beta chains from one specimen sequenced in a study of T cells in women clearing cervical HPV infection. TCRdb's table, derived via immunoSEQ multiplex PCR, lists solely in-frame clones and lacks some. The repertoire shows 30,000 to 45,000 clones; the top ten hold 1.5% to 2%. Specimen: blood buffy coat. Receptor source: a woman between 18 and 75 years old with a cervical HPV16 infection that either progressed to CIN3+ or cleared (not recorded which).

Comment on this clone: The missing CDR3 end, 3 residues past where the read stops, is filled in from the germline J gene. The chain combines TRBV19 with TRBJ1-2; TRBD1 agrees at 11 bases. Germline V CDR1 and CDR2: LNHDA, SQIVND (reference sequence). The CDR3 runs to 13 residues. CDR3 protein: CASSGTGGYDYTF. Incomplete CDR3 DNA: TGTGCCAGTTCCGGGACAGGGGGGTACGAC. Full variable domain (missing parts from reference TRBV19 and TRBJ1-2): DGGITQSPKYLFRKEGQNVTLSCEQNLNHDAMYWYRQDPGQGLRLIYYSQIVNDFQKGDIAEGYSVSREKKESFPLTVTSAQKNPTAFYLCASSGTGGYDYTFGSGTRLTVV.

Concerning this clone: The junction departs from the called germline gene at one end, perhaps through a read error. Coverage ceases 3 residues before the CDR3 finishes, and the germline J gene fills in the end. The rearrangement links TRBV4-2 to TRBJ1-2; 8 bases map to TRBD1. The V gene's germline CDR1 is LGHNA and CDR2 YNFKEQ. The CDR3 sequence is 15 residues long. The CDR3 is CASSQEPTGVYGYTF. Partial CDR3 DNA: TGCGCCAGCAGCCAAGAACCGACAGGGGTCTATGGC.

A remark on this clone: From the germline J gene comes the end of the CDR3, since the read stops 3 residues before it. The chain couples TRBV30 to TRBJ1-2, with 8 positions matching TRBD1. CDR3 size: 13 residues. Losses at the gene ends were 2 bases for V and 7 bases for J; bases not matched to a gene: 6. Germline CDR1 reads GTSNPN; CDR2 reads SVGIG (reference sequence). The CDR3 bases that were read are TGTGCCTGGAGTCCACAGGGGGAGGGTGGC. Translation: CAWSPQGEGG. In full, the CDR3 is CAWSPQGEGGYTF.

About this clone itself: The read ends 3 residues shy of where the CDR3 ends; the end is completed using the germline J gene. The gene calls are TRBV5-1 and TRBJ1-1, with D hard to call. CDR3 length: 14 residues. V lost 0 bases and J 4 bases, leaving 10 bases between the germline ends. Germline CDR1 and CDR2: SGHRS and YFSETQ. The CDR3 spells CASSLGGMGTEAFF. The sequenced CDR3 bases are TGCGCCAGCAGCTTGGGCGGGATGGGCACTGAA.

As for this clone: One end of the junction varies from germline; a read error may be responsible. The CDR3 goes on 3 residues after the read ends, and that part is filled in from the germline J gene. The chain carries TRBV18 and TRBJ1-3; the D is unclear. The CDR3 consists of 15 residues. Germline values: CDR1 KGHSH, CDR2 LQKENI. The part of the CDR3 DNA that was read is TGTGCCAACTCACCACCGAATGGGCCTGGAAACACG. Translated: CANSPPNGPGNT. The full CDR3 is CANSPPNGPGNTIYF.

Concerning this clone itself: The CDR3 extends 3 residues past the end of the read, so its final part is completed from the germline J gene. The rearrangement joins TRBV20-1 to TRBJ1-2, with D possibly being TRBD1 (6 bases). The CDR3 totals 13 residues. Germline values: CDR1 DFQATT, CDR2 SNEGSKA (reference sequence). The CDR3: CSARDPGGRGYTF. CDR3 DNA, as far as it was read: TGCAGTGCTAGAGATCCGGGGGGCCGCGGC.

Remarks on this clone: The read ends 3 residues before the CDR3 terminus; that terminus is restored from the germline J gene. This chain uses TRBV4-1 with TRBJ1-1; D unclear. Germline V gene data show CDR1 as MGHRA and CDR2 as YSYEKL. V was shortened by 0 bases and J by 6 bases, with 8 bases between the two germline ends. The CDR3 length is 13 residues. The part of the CDR3 DNA that was read is TGCGCCAGCAGCCAAGAGGGCGTTTCTGAA. Residues: CASSQEGVSE. The full CDR3 protein is CASSQEGVSEAFF.

A word on this clone: The read stops 3 residues short of the end of the CDR3; the missing end is completed from the germline J gene. The V and J genes are TRBV19 and TRBJ2-7; TRBD1 might be the D (5 bases). The CDR3 spans 13 residues. Germline assignment: CDR1 LNHDA and CDR2 SQIVND (reference sequence). V lost 4 bases and J lost 2, with 9 bases in between. CDR3 residues: CASSTQGTYEQYF. CDR3 DNA (partial): TGTGCCAGTAGTACCCAGGGAACCTACGAG. The full variable domain, with the rest looked up from reference TRBV19 and TRBJ2-7, is DGGITQSPKYLFRKEGQNVTLSCEQNLNHDAMYWYRQDPGQGLRLIYYSQIVNDFQKGDIAEGYSVSREKKESFPLTVTSAQKNPTAFYLCASSTQGTYEQYFGPGTRLTVT.